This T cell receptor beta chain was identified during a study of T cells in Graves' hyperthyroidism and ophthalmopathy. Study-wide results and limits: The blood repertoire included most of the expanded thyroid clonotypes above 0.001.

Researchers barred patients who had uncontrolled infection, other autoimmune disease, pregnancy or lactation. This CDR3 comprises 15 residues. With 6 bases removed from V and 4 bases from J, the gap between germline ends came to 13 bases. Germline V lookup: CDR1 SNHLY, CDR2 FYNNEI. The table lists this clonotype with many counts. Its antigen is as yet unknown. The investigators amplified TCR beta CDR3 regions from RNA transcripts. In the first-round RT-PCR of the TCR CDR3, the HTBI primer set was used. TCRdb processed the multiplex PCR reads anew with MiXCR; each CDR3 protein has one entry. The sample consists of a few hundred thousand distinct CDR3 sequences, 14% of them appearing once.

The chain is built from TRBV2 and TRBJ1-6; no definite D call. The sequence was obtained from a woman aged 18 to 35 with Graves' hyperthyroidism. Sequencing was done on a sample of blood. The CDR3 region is CASRPDTSYNSPLHF. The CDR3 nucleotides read TGTGCCAGCAGGCCTGACACCTCGTATAATTCACCCCTCCACTTT.